The 21 T cell receptor beta chains below were found in one sample sequenced in a study of metastatic and nonmetastatic thyroid tumors (dated by TCRdb to about 2020). The library was obtained by PCR. TCRdb shows the sequencer as Illumina HiSeq 4000. TCRdb reworked the public reads: Q25 trimming with fastp, MiXCR clone assembly, productive beta chains retained. For this sample the table gives some 17,000 clones, of which 20% to 25% were detected only once. Together, the top ten hold just under 7.5% of the sample. No treatment had been received by any patient before thyroid surgery. The sequencing input was adjacent normal tissue. The source of these receptors is a female donor with papillary thyroid cancer or a benign thyroid nodule (not recorded which). Some clones in this sample may be carry-over from other donors' samples.

The genes are TRBV28 and TRBJ1-1; D uncertain. The CDR3 has 14 residues. CDR1 is MDHEN, CDR2 SYDVKM, per germline. Trimming removed 7 bases from V and 0 bases from J, with 12 bases in between. The CDR3 region has the DNA TGTGCCAGCACCCCCGGACGGATGAACACTGAAGCTTTCTTT. This sequence encodes CASTPGRMNTEAFF.

J is TRBJ2-5 and V is TRBV6-1; 7 bases map to TRBD2. The CDR3 totals 14 residues. V dropped 7 bases and J dropped 3; count of bases not matched to a gene: 8. Germline CDR1 is MNHNS and CDR2 is SASEGT. The CDR3 sequence: CASKGRDGKETQYF. Written as DNA, the CDR3 is TGTGCCAGCAAAGGGAGGGACGGAAAAGAGACCCAGTACTTC.

The V and J genes are TRBV20-1 and TRBJ1-1, with 11 bases matching TRBD1. CDR1 and CDR2 (germline): DFQATT, SNEGSKA (reference sequence). With V trimmed by 1 base and J by 5 bases, 12 bases remained unmatched. This CDR3 region has 17 residues. The CDR3, as DNA: TGCAGTGCTAGAGTAGTAGGACAGGGGGCTTTTAGGACTGAAGCTTTCTTT. It yields the protein CSARVVGQGAFRTEAFF.

This clone was observed many times. The chain is built from TRBV19 and TRBJ2-5; 7 nucleotides line up with TRBD2. The junction had 6 bases not matched to a gene; V was cut back by 6 bases and J by 2 bases. Germline loops: CDR1 LNHDA, CDR2 SQIVND (reference sequence). The CDR3 extends over 14 amino acids. The CDR3 reads CASSHTSDQETQYF. In DNA, the CDR3 is TGTGCCAGTAGCCATACTAGCGATCAAGAGACCCAGTACTTC.

This clone was counted ten times or more. The rearrangement uses TRBV29-1 and TRBJ2-3; 9 bases line up with TRBD2. Trimming cost V 6 bases and J 3 bases; bases outside gene matches: 7. The CDR3 loop spans 14 amino acids. Looked up from germline, CDR1 is SQVTM and CDR2 is ANQGSEA. CDR3 nucleotide sequence: TGCAGCGTGGTAGCGGGAGATCGAACAGATACGCAGTATTTT. It yields the protein CSVVAGDRTDTQYF.

The chain carries TRBV6-2 or TRBV6-3 and TRBJ1-1, with D maybe TRBD1 (6 bases). This CDR3 region has 14 residues. CDR1 MNHEY and CDR2 SVGEGT come from the germline V gene. Trimming shortened V by 6 bases and J by 6 bases, and 17 bases separated the two germline ends. Here the CDR3 reads CASSRQGMGSEAFF. CDR3 bases: TGTGCCAGCAGCCGTCAGGGGATGGGCTCTGAAGCTTTCTTT.

Sample share makes this clone medium-sized (0.01 to 0.1%). The rearrangement joins TRBV27 to TRBJ1-1; D is unclear. Germline V gene lookup returns CDR1 MNHEY and CDR2 SMNVEV (reference sequence). Trimming removed 0 bases at V and 1 base at J, with 3 bases between. The CDR3 consists of 13 residues. The CDR3 is CASSLSANTEAFF. Here the CDR3 DNA reads TGTGCCAGCAGTTTATCGGCGAACACTGAAGCTTTCTTT.

With regard to this clone: One end of the junction fails to match germline, which may point to a read error. The V gene is TRBV6-7, the J gene TRBJ2-7; 11 positions agree with TRBD1. TRBV6-7 is recorded as an ORF, its role being uncertain. The CDR3 spans 17 residues. The CDR3 nucleotides are TGTGCCAGCATTTACTCGGGACCGGGACAGGGGGTATTCTGGCAGTACTTC. It codes for CASIYSGPGQGVFWQYF.

There are many counts of this clone. V is TRBV20-1 and J is TRBJ2-1, with 10 bases aligning to TRBD2. Germline lookup yields CDR1 DFQATT and CDR2 SNEGSKA (reference sequence). With 6 bases clipped from V and 4 bases from J, the junction kept 6 bases outside the gene matches. CDR3 length: 14 amino acids. CDR3 loop: CSAVAGGPYNEQFF. DNA of the CDR3: TGCAGTGCCGTAGCGGGAGGACCTTACAATGAGCAGTTCTTC.

This clone was observed many times. The chain links TRBV5-1 to TRBJ2-5; 15 bases match TRBD2. The CDR3 has 15 residues. V lost 4 bases, J lost 4 bases, and 2 bases stayed unmatched. From germline, CDR1 is SGHRS and CDR2 YFSETQ. The CDR3 coding sequence is TGCGCCAGCAGCCGGGGACTAGCGGGAGGAGAGACCCAGTACTTC. Translation gives CASSRGLAGGETQYF.

The chain recombines TRBV3-1 with TRBJ1-3; 7 bases align to TRBD1. Trimming removed 4 bases from V and 2 bases from J; junction bases left unmatched: 5. In germline, CDR1 is LGHDT, CDR2 YNNKEL (reference sequence). This CDR3 is built from 15 residues. The CDR3 region is CASSPRQGTGNTIYF. CDR3 nucleotides: TGTGCCAGCAGCCCTCGACAGGGCACTGGAAACACCATATATTTT.

Relative to its sample, this clone is medium-sized. This chain joins TRBV2 and TRBJ2-3; TRBD2 matches 7 bases. This CDR3 is 13 amino acids long. Germline CDR1 reads SNHLY; CDR2 reads FYNNEI. V lost 8 bases, J lost 6 bases, and 8 bases stayed unmatched. The CDR3 bases are TGTGCCAGCGCGAAAGGACTAGTCGATACGCAGTATTTT. This gives the protein CASAKGLVDTQYF.

The sample holds many counts of this clone. The chain joins TRBV19 to TRBJ2-3; 8 positions agree with TRBD2. This CDR3 is built from 16 residues. Germline lookup yields CDR1 LNHDA and CDR2 SQIVND (reference sequence). J lost 1 base, V lost 6 bases, and 9 bases had no gene match. As DNA, the CDR3 is TGTGCCAGTAGCGGCACCGGGACTAGGGGCACAGATACGCAGTATTTT. Translated: CASSGTGTRGTDTQYF.

V is TRBV7-2 and J is TRBJ2-7; 8 nucleotides agree with TRBD2. CDR1 and CDR2 (germline): SGHTA, FQGNSA. With V trimmed by 5 bases and J by 5 bases, 11 bases remained unmatched. The CDR3 consists of 15 residues. Written as DNA, the CDR3 is TGTGCCAGCAGCCCTACTAGCGGAGGCGGGAACGAGCAGTACTTC. Translating it yields CASSPTSGGGNEQYF.

This clone is classed as medium-sized (0.01 to 0.1%). The J gene is TRBJ2-2, the V gene TRBV12-3 or TRBV12-4; 7 nucleotides agree with TRBD2. The CDR3 runs to 14 residues. Unmatched junction bases numbered 11, after V lost 3 bases and J lost 13 bases. The CDR3 spells CASSFTSASGGLFF. As DNA, the CDR3 is TGTGCCAGCAGTTTCACTAGCGCTTCCGGAGGGCTGTTTTTT.

Only a few counts were recorded for this clone. The rearrangement uses TRBV20-1 and TRBJ2-3; TRBD2 aligns across 12 bases. V trimming: 0 bases; J trimming: 3 bases; junction bases outside the gene matches: 13. Germline lookup yields CDR1 DFQATT and CDR2 SNEGSKA (reference sequence). This CDR3 is built from 19 residues. As DNA, the CDR3 is TGCAGTGCTAGAGATCAGCGGCGACTAGCGGGAGTTGGGACAGATACGCAGTATTTT. It encodes CSARDQRRLAGVGTDTQYF.

This clone was observed at least ten times. V usage is TRBV2 and J usage is TRBJ2-3; a weak D match, TRBD2 (6 bases). CDR1 and CDR2 from the germline V gene are SNHLY and FYNNEI. Trimming removed 4 bases from V and 3 bases from J, with 14 bases in between. The CDR3 is made up of 15 amino acids. The CDR3: CASSAPGRGTDTQYF. The CDR3 coding sequence is TGTGCCAGCAGTGCTCCCGGGAGAGGAACAGATACGCAGTATTTT.

On this clone itself: This may be a read error, as it is one base from a much larger clone. The gene calls are TRBV2 and TRBJ2-3; 10 bases agree with TRBD1. The CDR3 is 14 residues long. Germline CDR1 SNHLY, CDR2 FYNNEI. V shed 6 bases, J shed 5 bases, and the junction held 5 bases outside the gene matches. For the CDR3, the DNA is TGTGCCAGCAGGGGCGGACAGGGGGTAGATACGCAGTATTTT. This translates into CASRGGQGVDTQYF.

Ten or more counts support this clone. The chain links TRBV5-1 to TRBJ2-2; 8 bases fit TRBD2. CDR1 is SGHRS and CDR2 is YFSETQ in the germline V gene. The length of the CDR3 is 14 residues. The V and J ends lost 5 bases and 2 bases, in that order; junction bases with no gene match: 2. The CDR3 loop is CASRRGDNTGELFF. CDR3 nucleotide sequence: TGCGCCAGCAGGCGGGGGGATAACACCGGGGAGCTGTTTTTT.

This clone was recorded at least ten times. Here the CDR3 reads CASSVGLSRSYNEQFF. In DNA, the CDR3 is TGTGCCAGCAGCGTAGGGTTAAGCAGATCCTACAATGAGCAGTTCTTC. V is TRBV9 and J is TRBJ2-1; no reliable D call. Germline loops: CDR1 SGDLS, CDR2 YYNGEE. V lost 0 bases to trimming and J lost 1 base, with 11 bases between them. The CDR3 runs 16 residues.

Of note for this clone: An end of the junction does not agree with germline; a read error may underlie this. The gene calls are TRBV9 and TRBJ2-3, with D perhaps matching TRBD1 (5 bases). The length of the CDR3 is 16 residues. Germline V gene lookup returns CDR1 SGDLS and CDR2 YYNGEE. The CDR3: CAISAGAWAPTDTQYF. The CDR3, as DNA: TGTGCCATCAGCGCTGGGGCCTGGGCCCCCACAGATACGCAGTATTTT.